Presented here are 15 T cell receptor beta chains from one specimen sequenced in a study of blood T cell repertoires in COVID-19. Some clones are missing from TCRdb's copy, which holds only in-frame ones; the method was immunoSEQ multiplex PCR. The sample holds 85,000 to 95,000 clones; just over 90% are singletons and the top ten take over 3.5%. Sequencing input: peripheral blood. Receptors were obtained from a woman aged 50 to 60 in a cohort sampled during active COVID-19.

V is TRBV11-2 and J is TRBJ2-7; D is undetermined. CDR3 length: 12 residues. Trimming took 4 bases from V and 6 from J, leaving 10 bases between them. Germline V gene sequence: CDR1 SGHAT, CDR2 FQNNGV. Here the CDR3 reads CASSSPPGEQYF. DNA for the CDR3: TGTGCCAGCAGCTCCCCCCCGGGCGAGCAGTACTTC.

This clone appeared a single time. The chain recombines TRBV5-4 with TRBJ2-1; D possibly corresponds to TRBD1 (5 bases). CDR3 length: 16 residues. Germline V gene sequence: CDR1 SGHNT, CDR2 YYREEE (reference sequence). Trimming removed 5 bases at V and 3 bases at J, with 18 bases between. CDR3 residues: CASRGEGPVDYNEQFF. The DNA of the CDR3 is TGTGCCAGCAGAGGGGAAGGACCCGTCGACTACAATGAGCAGTTCTTC.

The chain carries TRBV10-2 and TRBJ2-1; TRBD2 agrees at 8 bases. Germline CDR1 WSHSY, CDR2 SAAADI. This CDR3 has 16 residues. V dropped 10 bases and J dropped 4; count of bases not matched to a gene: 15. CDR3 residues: CATRTSGGGRYNEQFF. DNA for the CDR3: TGCGCCACCAGAACTAGCGGTGGGGGTAGATACAATGAGCAGTTCTTC.

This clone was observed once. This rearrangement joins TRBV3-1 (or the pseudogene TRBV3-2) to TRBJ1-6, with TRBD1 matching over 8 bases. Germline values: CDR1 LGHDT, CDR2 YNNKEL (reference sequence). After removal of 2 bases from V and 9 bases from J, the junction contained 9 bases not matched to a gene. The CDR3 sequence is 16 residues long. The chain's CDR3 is CASSQIGQGVGSPLHF. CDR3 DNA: TGTGCCAGCAGCCAAATAGGACAGGGAGTAGGTTCACCCCTCCACTTT.

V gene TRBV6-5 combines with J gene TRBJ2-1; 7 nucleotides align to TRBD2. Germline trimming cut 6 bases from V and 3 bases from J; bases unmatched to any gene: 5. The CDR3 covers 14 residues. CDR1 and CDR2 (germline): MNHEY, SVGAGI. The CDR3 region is CASRGGSGYNEQFF. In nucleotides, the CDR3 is TGTGCCAGCAGGGGAGGGTCAGGCTACAATGAGCAGTTCTTC.

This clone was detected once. CDR3 nucleotides: TGTGCCATCCACAGGGGTTCGGGGAATTCACCCCTCCACTTT. Its translation: CAIHRGSGNSPLHF. The chain recombines TRBV7-9 with TRBJ1-6, with TRBD1 matching over 7 bases. CDR1 is SEHNR and CDR2 is FQNEAQ in the germline V gene (reference sequence). The CDR3 is made up of 14 amino acids. The V gene end was trimmed by 10 bases and the J gene end by 7 bases; junction bases not matched to a gene: 10.

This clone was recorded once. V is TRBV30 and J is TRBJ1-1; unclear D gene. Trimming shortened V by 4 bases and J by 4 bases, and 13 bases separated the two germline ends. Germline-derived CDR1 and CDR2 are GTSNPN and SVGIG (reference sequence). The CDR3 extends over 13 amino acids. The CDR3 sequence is CAWKRLVGTEAFF. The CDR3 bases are TGTGCCTGGAAGCGGTTAGTCGGCACTGAAGCTTTCTTT.

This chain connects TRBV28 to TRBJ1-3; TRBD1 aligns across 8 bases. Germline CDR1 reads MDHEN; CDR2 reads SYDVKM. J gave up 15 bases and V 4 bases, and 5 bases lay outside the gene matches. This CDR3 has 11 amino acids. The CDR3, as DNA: TGTGCCAGCAGTTGGACAGGGAACGAATATTTT. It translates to CASSWTGNEYF.

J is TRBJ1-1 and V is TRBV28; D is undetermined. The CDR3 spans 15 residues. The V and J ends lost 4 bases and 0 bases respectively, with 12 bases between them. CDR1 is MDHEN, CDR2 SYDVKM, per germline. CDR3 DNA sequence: TGTGCCAGCAGTTCCCCCCGGGAGTTGAACACTGAAGCTTTCTTT. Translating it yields CASSSPRELNTEAFF.

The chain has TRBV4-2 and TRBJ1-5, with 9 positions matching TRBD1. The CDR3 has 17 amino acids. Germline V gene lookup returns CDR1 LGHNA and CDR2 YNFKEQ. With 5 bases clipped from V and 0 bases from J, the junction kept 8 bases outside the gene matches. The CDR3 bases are TGTGCCAGCAGCAACGCACAGGGGGCCGATAGCAATCAGCCCCAGCATTTT. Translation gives CASSNAQGADSNQPQHF.

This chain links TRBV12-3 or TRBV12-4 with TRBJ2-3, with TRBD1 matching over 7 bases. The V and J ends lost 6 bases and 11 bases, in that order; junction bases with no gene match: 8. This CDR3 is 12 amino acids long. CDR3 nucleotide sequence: TGTGCCAGCAGCGCCGGACAGGCCGGGCAGTATTTT. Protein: CASSAGQAGQYF.

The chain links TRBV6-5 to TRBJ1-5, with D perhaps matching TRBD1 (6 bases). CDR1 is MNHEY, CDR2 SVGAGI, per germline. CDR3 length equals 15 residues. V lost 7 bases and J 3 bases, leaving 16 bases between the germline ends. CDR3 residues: CASMQQGLSNQPQHF. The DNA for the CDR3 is TGTGCCAGCATGCAACAGGGCCTCTCCAATCAGCCCCAGCATTTT.

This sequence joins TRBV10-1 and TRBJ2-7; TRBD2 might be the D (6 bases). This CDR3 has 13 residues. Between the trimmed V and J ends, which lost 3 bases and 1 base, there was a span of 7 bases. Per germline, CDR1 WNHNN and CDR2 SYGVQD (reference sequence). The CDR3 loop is CASSDGGSYEQYF. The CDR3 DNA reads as TGCGCCAGCAGTGACGGGGGATCCTACGAGCAGTACTTC.

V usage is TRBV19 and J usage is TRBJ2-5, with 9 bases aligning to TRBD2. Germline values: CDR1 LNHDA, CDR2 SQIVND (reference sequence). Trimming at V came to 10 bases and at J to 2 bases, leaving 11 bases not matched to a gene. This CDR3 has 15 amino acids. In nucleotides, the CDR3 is TGTGCCACCGCGGGAGGGACATCCAAACAAGAGACCCAGTACTTC. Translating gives CATAGGTSKQETQYF.

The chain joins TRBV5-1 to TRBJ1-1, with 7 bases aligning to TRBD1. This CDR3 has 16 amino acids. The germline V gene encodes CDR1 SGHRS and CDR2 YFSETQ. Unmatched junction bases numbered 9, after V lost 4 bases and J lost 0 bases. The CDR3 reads CASSQSPGQMNTEAFF. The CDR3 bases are TGCGCCAGCAGCCAATCACCGGGACAGATGAACACTGAAGCTTTCTTT.